The present entry profiles one TCR beta chain with its context. Its target is unknown. These data belong to a study of CD8 T cell repertoires and HIV-1 epitope variants. Overall study: An uncultured baseline aliquot held 1M T cells.

Sequencing was performed with immunoSEQ multiplex PCR; in TCRdb, only in-frame clones are kept and a portion is missing. The sample has roughly 5,200 clones, around two thirds seen once; the top ten hold roughly 40%. The specimen was cultured CD8+ T cells derived from PBMCs. The receptor comes from a male donor with HIV.

Here the CDR3 reads CASSLDRGRALVRRLGEETQYF. The CDR3 DNA follows: TGCGCCAGCAGCCTGGACAGGGGGCGAGCTTTGGTCCGAAGGTTGGGAGAAGAGACCCAGTACTTC. The chain carries TRBV5-1 and TRBJ2-5; 11 bases match TRBD1. CDR3 length: 22 amino acids. Germline trimming cut 4 bases from V and 3 bases from J; bases unmatched to any gene: 26. The germline gives CDR1 SGHRS, CDR2 YFSETQ.